The T cell receptor beta chain described here comes from a study of T cell responses to AZD1222 COVID-19 vaccine. Overall study results and limits: Spike-specific TCR breadth and depth both grew after two AZD1222 doses.

Some clones are missing from TCRdb's copy, which holds only in-frame ones; the method was immunoSEQ multiplex PCR. The repertoire holds 160,000 or so clones, with roughly nine tenths as singletons. The CDR3 is made up of 12 amino acids. Trimming removed 5 bases from V and 8 bases from J; junction bases left unmatched: 2. As to this clone: Its specificity is not known. The sample holds other DNA sequences that translate to the same CDR3.

The source of this sequence is an adult in good health. The sequences come from peripheral blood, collected on day 0 of AZD1222 vaccination. V usage is TRBV12-3 or TRBV12-4 and J usage is TRBJ1-2; 10 nucleotides align to TRBD1. The CDR3 here is CASSRTGGGYTF. CDR3 sequence (DNA): TGTGCCAGCAGTCGGACAGGGGGAGGCTACACCTTC.